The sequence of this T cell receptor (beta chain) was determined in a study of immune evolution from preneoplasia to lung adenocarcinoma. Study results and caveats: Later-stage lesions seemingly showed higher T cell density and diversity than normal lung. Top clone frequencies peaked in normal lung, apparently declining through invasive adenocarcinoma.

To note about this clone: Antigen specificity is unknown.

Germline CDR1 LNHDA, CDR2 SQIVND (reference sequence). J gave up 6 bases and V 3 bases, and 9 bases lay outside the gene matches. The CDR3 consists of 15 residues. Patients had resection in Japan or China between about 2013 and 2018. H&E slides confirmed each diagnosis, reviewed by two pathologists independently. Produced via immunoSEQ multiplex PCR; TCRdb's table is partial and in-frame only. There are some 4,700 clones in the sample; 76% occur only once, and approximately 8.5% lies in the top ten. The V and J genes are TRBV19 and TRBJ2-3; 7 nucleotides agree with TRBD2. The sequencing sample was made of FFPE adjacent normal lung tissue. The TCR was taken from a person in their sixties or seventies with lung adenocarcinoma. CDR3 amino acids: CASSMALAITDTQYF. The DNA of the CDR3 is TGTGCCAGTAGTATGGCACTAGCGATAACCGATACGCAGTATTTT.